The 16 T cell receptor beta chains in this list originate from one sample, sequenced in a study of identical twins. Using its own MiXCR run on the 5' RACE reads, TCRdb lists one record per CDR3 protein. The data hold 300,000 to 400,000 distinct CDR3 sequences, with 9% to 10% observed a single time. The sample comprised naive T cells sorted from blood. Receptors originate from a woman between 45 and 60 years old in good health.

This clonotype came up a few times. V and J are TRBV28 and TRBJ2-4, with 7 bases fitting TRBD2. The CDR3 is made up of 17 amino acids. V trimming: 4 bases; J trimming: 2 bases; junction bases outside the gene matches: 11. Per the germline V gene, CDR1 is MDHEN and CDR2 is SYDVKM. CDR3 sequence: CASSSYRLADTKNIQYF. Written as DNA, the CDR3 is TGTGCCAGCAGTTCCTATCGACTAGCAGATACCAAAAACATTCAGTACTTC.

In this sample, this clonotype turned up a few times. CDR3: CASRGGLARNTGELFF. CDR3 bases: TGTGCCAGCAGGGGGGGGCTAGCGAGGAACACCGGGGAGCTGTTTTTT. The chain combines TRBV2 with TRBJ2-2, with a weak D call TRBD2 (7 bases). Germline assignment: CDR1 SNHLY and CDR2 FYNNEI. V shed 6 bases and J shed 1 base, with 15 bases lying between them. The CDR3 runs to 16 residues.

This clonotype was seen more than once but under ten times. The rearrangement links TRBV4-1 to TRBJ1-2, with a possible D match to TRBD1 (5 bases). This CDR3 region has 17 residues. Per the germline V gene, CDR1 is MGHRA and CDR2 is YSYEKL. Trimming took off 4 bases at V and 7 bases at J, with 25 bases between the two ends. The CDR3 loop is CASSPYLTVTSRAGYTF. In DNA, the CDR3 is TGCGCCAGCAGCCCCTACCTCACTGTCACTTCCAGGGCTGGCTACACCTTC.

This clonotype has only a few counts. The V and J genes are TRBV5-1 and TRBJ2-1, with D unclear. The CDR3 consists of 12 residues. V lost 2 bases, J lost 10 bases, and 10 bases lay in between. CDR1 is SGHRS, CDR2 YFSETQ, per germline. CDR3 nucleotides: TGCGCCAGCAGCTTTGAGGTTGGGGAGCAGTTCTTC. It translates to CASSFEVGEQFF.

This clonotype was seen ten or more times. This chain connects TRBV5-1 to TRBJ2-1; D perhaps matches TRBD2 (6 bases). The V end lost 2 bases, the J end lost 10 bases, and 16 bases lay between the germline ends. This CDR3 is 14 amino acids long. The V gene's germline CDR1 is SGHRS and CDR2 YFSETQ. CDR3 in amino acids: CASSFSGLPTEQFF. For the CDR3, the DNA is TGCGCCAGCAGCTTCTCGGGACTCCCAACCGAGCAGTTCTTC.

This clonotype occurred many times. The chain combines TRBV20-1 with TRBJ2-7; D may be TRBD1 or TRBD2 (5 bases each). Germline V gene sequence: CDR1 DFQATT, CDR2 SNEGSKA (reference sequence). The CDR3 contains 13 residues. The V end was cut by 6 bases, the J end by 2 bases, with 14 bases between. CDR3 sequence (DNA): TGCAGTGCAAACCGGGACGGAGCCTACGAGCAGTACTTC. Its protein product is CSANRDGAYEQYF.

V and J are TRBV12-5 and TRBJ1-1; no reliable D call. The CDR3 spans 11 residues. V was clipped by 3 bases and J by 2 bases, with 1 base between them. Germline assignment: CDR1 LGHNT and CDR2 FRNRAP. The CDR3 sequence: CASGLNTEAFF. The CDR3 nucleotides read TGTGCTAGTGGTTTAAACACTGAAGCTTTCTTT.

This clonotype was counted a few times. The CDR3: CASSSESGWARVQYF. The CDR3 region has the DNA TGCGCCAGCAGTTCCGAGAGTGGGTGGGCGAGGGTTCAGTACTTC. The V call is TRBV4-1, the J call TRBJ2-4, with a tentative D call TRBD2 (5 bases). Trimming took off 6 bases at V and 11 bases at J, with 23 bases between the two ends. Germline V gene sequence: CDR1 MGHRA, CDR2 YSYEKL. The CDR3 sequence is 15 residues long.

This clonotype appeared many times. The chain carries TRBV5-5 and TRBJ2-1; 8 nucleotides line up with TRBD1. The germline CDR1 and CDR2 sequences are SGHKS and YYEKEE (reference sequence). This CDR3 has 14 residues. V gave up 6 bases and J gave up 10 bases; unmatched junction bases: 12. The CDR3: CASTRQGTVSEQFF. The CDR3 DNA follows: TGTGCCAGCACAAGACAGGGGACGGTCTCCGAGCAGTTCTTC.

The chain recombines TRBV7-8 with TRBJ2-7; 7 bases fit TRBD1. CDR1 is SGHVS, CDR2 FQNEAQ, per germline. After removal of 2 bases from V and 2 bases from J, the junction contained 6 bases not matched to a gene. This CDR3 comprises 15 residues. Written as DNA, the CDR3 is TGTGCCAGCAGCTTAATCAGGGGGATTACCTACGAGCAGTACTTC. Its protein product is CASSLIRGITYEQYF.

This clonotype occurred a few times. The chain uses TRBV12-3 or TRBV12-4 and TRBJ1-6; a weak D match, TRBD1 (5 bases). The V gene lost 3 bases and the J gene lost 7 bases, with 13 bases spanning the gap. The CDR3 runs to 15 residues. CDR3 DNA: TGTGCCAGCAGTTTGGGGGACCGACAGAATTCACCCCTCCACTTT. Translated, it gives CASSLGDRQNSPLHF.

This clonotype was picked up many times. CDR3 DNA: TGTGCCACCAGTGACTTGGACAGCAATCAGCCCCAGCATTTT. This gives the protein CATSDLDSNQPQHF. This chain joins TRBV24-1 and TRBJ1-5; D unresolved. Germline loops: CDR1 KGHDR, CDR2 SFDVKD. This CDR3 comprises 14 residues. V was trimmed by 4 bases and J by 1 base, leaving 7 bases between them.

This chain uses TRBV5-6 with TRBJ2-2; 8 nucleotides line up with TRBD1. Germline values: CDR1 SGHDT, CDR2 YYEEEE. This CDR3 spans 20 amino acids. V was pared by 4 bases and J by 3 bases, with 20 bases of the junction left unmatched. DNA for the CDR3: TGTGCCAGCAGCGCACGGATGCGGGACAGGATGACGAAGGACACCGGGGAGCTGTTTTTT. Translated: CASSARMRDRMTKDTGELFF.

The chain recombines TRBV7-9 with TRBJ1-1; the D gene is possibly TRBD1 (6 bases). The CDR3 runs 15 residues. Trimming took off 5 bases at V and 11 bases at J, with 24 bases between the two ends. The germline V gene encodes CDR1 SEHNR and CDR2 FQNEAQ (reference sequence). The CDR3 DNA is TGTGCCAGCAGCCACTCCCCGGGAGGGGGGAGGACCGCTTTCTTT. It codes for CASSHSPGGGRTAFF.

This clonotype was seen many times. The chain employs TRBV3-1 and TRBJ2-4; D may match TRBD1 or TRBD2 (5 bases each). The CDR3 is 19 amino acids. Germline CDR1 reads LGHDT; CDR2 reads YNNKEL (reference sequence). Trimming took off 5 bases at V and 0 bases at J, with 23 bases between the two ends. CDR3 coding DNA: TGTGCCAGCAGCGAAGGGGCCTCCGGGTTTGGGGGAGCCAAAAACATTCAGTACTTC. Encoded protein: CASSEGASGFGGAKNIQYF. The full variable domain, in which reference TRBV3-1 and TRBJ2-4 provide the parts outside the CDR3, is DTAVSQTPKYLVTQMGNDKSIKCEQNLGHDTMYWYKQDSKKFLKIMFSYNNKELIINETVPNRFSPKSPDKAHLNLHINSLELGDSAVYFCASSEGASGFGGAKNIQYFGAGTRLSVL.

This clonotype was seen only a few times. The gene calls are TRBV20-1 and TRBJ1-2; no definite D call. CDR1 and CDR2 (germline): DFQATT, SNEGSKA (reference sequence). The CDR3 sequence is 13 residues long. The ends were cut back, 3 bases at V and 2 bases at J, with 10 bases in the middle. In nucleotides, the CDR3 is TGCAGTGCTAGCAGAGCAGGAAACTATGGCTACACCTTC. This sequence encodes CSASRAGNYGYTF.